The 12 T cell receptor beta chains below were found in one sample sequenced in a study of vaccination effects on CD4 cells after COVID-19. Sequenced by immunoSEQ multiplex PCR; TCRdb stores in-frame clones only, minus some. The table lists tens of thousands of clones, around 80% of them singletons. These receptors lack a known antigen. Viral peptide pool expansion of antigen-specific CD4+ T cells preceded sequencing in the ViraFEST assay. Isolating CD4+ T cells followed less than 12 days of culture. The person had PCR-confirmed SARS-CoV-2 infection between March and December 2020. Here the sequenced sample was CD4+ T cells from PBMCs cultured with HIV peptides, taken before COVID-19 vaccination. Subset indicated: HIV-1 Nef peptide pool negative control/reference culture. These receptors were collected from a human donor who had a prior SARS-CoV-2 infection.

This chain connects TRBV7-2 to TRBJ2-1, with D possibly being TRBD1 (6 bases). The CDR3 is 14 amino acids. With 3 bases removed from V and 4 bases from J, the gap between germline ends came to 10 bases. Per the germline V gene, CDR1 is SGHTA and CDR2 is FQGNSA. The CDR3 is CASSFRTAYNEQFF. The CDR3 DNA sequence: TGTGCCAGCAGCTTTCGGACAGCTTACAATGAGCAGTTCTTC.

This clone turned up a few times. This sequence joins TRBV2 and TRBJ1-1; the D is unclear. The germline V gene encodes CDR1 SNHLY and CDR2 FYNNEI. With 6 bases removed from V and 3 bases from J, the gap between germline ends came to 14 bases. The CDR3 extends over 14 amino acids. CDR3 region: CASSRGDSDTEAFF. CDR3 in DNA: TGTGCCAGCAGCCGAGGAGACTCGGACACTGAAGCTTTCTTT.

This chain joins TRBV30 and TRBJ1-6; TRBD1 is a possible D gene (5 bases). Germline V gene sequence: CDR1 GTSNPN, CDR2 SVGIG (reference sequence). The CDR3 totals 15 residues. Trimming left V 0 bases short and J 9 bases short, with 15 bases between. The CDR3 sequence: CAWSVLGGFSSPLHF. As DNA, the CDR3 is TGTGCCTGGAGTGTACTTGGGGGATTTAGTTCACCCCTCCACTTT.

This chain joins TRBV19 and TRBJ1-3, with D hard to call. CDR1 is LNHDA and CDR2 is SQIVND in the germline V gene (reference sequence). CDR3 length equals 14 residues. The CDR3 nucleotides are TGTGGCACTAAGGACGGAAGCTCTGGAAACACCATATATTTT. Translation gives CGTKDGSSGNTIYF.

The rearrangement links TRBV5-1 to TRBJ2-7; TRBD2 matches 8 bases. The germline V gene encodes CDR1 SGHRS and CDR2 YFSETQ. J lost 2 bases, V lost 0 bases, and 1 base had no gene match. The CDR3 contains 14 residues. The CDR3 region has the DNA TGCGCCAGCAGCTTGGCCGGGAGGGCCTACGAGCAGTACTTC. This codes for CASSLAGRAYEQYF.

About this clone itself: The sample has other DNA sequences that encode this CDR3 too. The chain links TRBV29-1 to TRBJ2-7; D unresolved. CDR1 and CDR2 (germline): SQVTM, ANQGSEA. V shed 4 bases and J shed 1 base, with 2 bases lying between them. The CDR3 loop spans 10 amino acids. The CDR3 sequence is CSVGSYEQYF. The CDR3 DNA sequence: TGCAGCGTTGGGTCCTACGAGCAGTACTTC.

The chain recombines TRBV5-4 with TRBJ1-2; D is uncertain. CDR3 size: 14 residues. Germline V gene lookup returns CDR1 SGHNT and CDR2 YYREEE (reference sequence). Trimming removed 0 bases at V and 2 bases at J, with 8 bases between. This CDR3 is CASSLGRENYGYTF. Written as DNA, the CDR3 is TGTGCCAGCAGCTTGGGACGGGAAAACTATGGCTACACCTTC.

The J gene is TRBJ2-1, the V gene TRBV15, with D unresolved. CDR3 length: 14 amino acids. Germline V gene sequence: CDR1 LNHNV, CDR2 YYDKDF (reference sequence). Trimming removed 1 base from V and 9 bases from J, with 13 bases in between. Here the CDR3 DNA reads TGTGCCACCAGCAGAGCTCTAGATCCAGCTGAGCAGTTCTTC. Translation gives CATSRALDPAEQFF.

This chain joins TRBV5-1 and TRBJ2-4; perhaps TRBD2 as D (5 bases). Germline V gene lookup returns CDR1 SGHRS and CDR2 YFSETQ. This CDR3 is 14 amino acids long. The ends were cut back, 2 bases at V and 11 bases at J, with 17 bases in the middle. The DNA of the CDR3 is TGCGCCAGCAGCTTTATGTCCAACCCGAGGGTTCAGTACTTC. Translated, it gives CASSFMSNPRVQYF.

This chain uses TRBV9 with TRBJ2-1, with D possibly TRBD2 on 6 matching bases. The CDR3 runs to 14 residues. V lost 3 bases and J lost 5, with 12 bases in between. From germline, CDR1 is SGDLS and CDR2 YYNGEE. CDR3 DNA: TGTGCCAGCAGCGGAACTAGCAGAAACAATGAGCAGTTCTTC. Encoded protein: CASSGTSRNNEQFF.

The chain carries TRBV4-1 and TRBJ2-4; D is possibly TRBD1 or TRBD2 (5 bases each). Trimming removed 1 base at V and 0 bases at J, with 10 bases between. Germline values: CDR1 MGHRA, CDR2 YSYEKL. The CDR3 length is 16 residues. As DNA, the CDR3 is TGCGCCAGCAGCCAAGGTCAGGGAGAAGCCAAAAACATTCAGTACTTC. Protein product: CASSQGQGEAKNIQYF.

The V call is TRBV9, the J call TRBJ2-5; D is possibly TRBD2 (5 bases). The V end lost 0 bases, the J end lost 0 bases, and 6 bases lay between the germline ends. Germline CDR1 is SGDLS and CDR2 is YYNGEE. The CDR3 length is 14 residues. CDR3 DNA sequence: TGTGCCAGCAGCGTAGGGGGAGACCAAGAGACCCAGTACTTC. Amino acid sequence: CASSVGGDQETQYF.